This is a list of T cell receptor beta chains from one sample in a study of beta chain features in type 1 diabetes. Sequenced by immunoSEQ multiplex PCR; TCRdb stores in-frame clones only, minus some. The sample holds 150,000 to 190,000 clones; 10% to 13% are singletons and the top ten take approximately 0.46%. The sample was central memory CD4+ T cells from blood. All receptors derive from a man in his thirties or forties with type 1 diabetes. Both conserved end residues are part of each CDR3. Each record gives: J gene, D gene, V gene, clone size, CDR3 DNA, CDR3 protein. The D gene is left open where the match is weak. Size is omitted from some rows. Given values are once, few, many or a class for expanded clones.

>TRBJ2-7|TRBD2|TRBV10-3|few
TGTGCCATCAGTGCAGGGACTAGCGGGAGTTACGAGCAGTACTTC
CAISAGTSGSYEQYF
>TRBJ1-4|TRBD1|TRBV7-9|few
TGTGCCAGCAGCACACGGACAGGGGGGGAAAAACTGTTTTTT
CASSTRTGGEKLFF
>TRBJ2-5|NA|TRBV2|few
TGTGCCAGCAGTGAAGCCGCGGAGACCCAGTACTTC
CASSEAAETQYF
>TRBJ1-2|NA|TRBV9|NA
TGTGCCAGCAGCGCCTCGGGTAGCGCCCATTTTAACTATGGCTACACCTTC
CASSASGSAHFNYGYTF
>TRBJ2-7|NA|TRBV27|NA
TGTGCCAGCAGTTTATTTGCGGGCTCCTACGAGCAGTACTTC
CASSLFAGSYEQYF
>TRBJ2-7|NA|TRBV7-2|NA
TGTGCCAGCAGCTTAGTCCTGTACGAGCAGTACTTC
CASSLVLYEQYF
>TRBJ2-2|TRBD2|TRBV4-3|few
TGCGCCAGCAGCCAAGAGGGACTAGCGGCCGCGAACACCGGGGAGCTGTTTTTT
CASSQEGLAAANTGELFF
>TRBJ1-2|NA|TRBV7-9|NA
TGTGCCAGCAGCAGCTTAGAACTTTCGGGGTTAGATGGCTACACCTTC
CASSSLELSGLDGYTF
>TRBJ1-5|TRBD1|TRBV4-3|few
TGCGCCAGCAGCCAAGAAGACAGGGGAGGGCAGCCCCAGCATTTT
CASSQEDRGGQPQHF
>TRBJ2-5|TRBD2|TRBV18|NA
TGTGCCAGCTCACCAGCACCTAGCGGGACCCAAGAGACCCAGTACTTC
CASSPAPSGTQETQYF
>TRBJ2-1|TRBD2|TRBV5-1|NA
TGCGCCAGCAGCCTGACTAGCGGGAGTCACAATGAGCAGTTCTTC
CASSLTSGSHNEQFF
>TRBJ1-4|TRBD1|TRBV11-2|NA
TGTGCCAGCAGCTCTAGACAGGGGTTTTCGAATGAAAAACTGTTTTTT
CASSSRQGFSNEKLFF
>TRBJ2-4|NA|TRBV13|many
TGTGCCAGCAGCTTAGTCGGCAGGGGTAACATTCAGTACTTC
CASSLVGRGNIQYF
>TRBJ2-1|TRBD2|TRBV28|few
TGTGCCAGCAGTCTAGCGGGAGGGGGTACAAATGAGCAGTTCTTC
CASSLAGGGTNEQFF
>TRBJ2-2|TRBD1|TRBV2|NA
TGTGCCAGCCGTGGACAGGGTATGGACGGGGAGCTGTTTTTT
CASRGQGMDGELFF
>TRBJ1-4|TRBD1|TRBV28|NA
TGTGCCAGCAGAGATTACAGGGGATATGAAAAACTGTTTTTT
CASRDYRGYEKLFF
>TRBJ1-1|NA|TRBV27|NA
TGTGCCAGCAGTTTATCCCCAGGCCGCAACACTGAAGCTTTCTTT
CASSLSPGRNTEAFF
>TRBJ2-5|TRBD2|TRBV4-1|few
TGCGCCAGCAGCCCGGGCGGGGGTAGCGGGGAGACCCAGTACTTC
CASSPGGGSGETQYF
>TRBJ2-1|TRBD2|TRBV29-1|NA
TGCAGCGTTGAAGGGATGCGGGAGGGCCATTACAATGAGCAGTTCTTC
CSVEGMREGHYNEQFF
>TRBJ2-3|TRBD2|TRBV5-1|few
TGCGCCAGCAGCTTGGTAGCGGGGGCGGACACAGATACGCAGTATTTT
CASSLVAGADTDTQYF
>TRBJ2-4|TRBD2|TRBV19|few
TGTGCCAGTAGCACTAAGGCTAGCGGGAAGAACATTCAGTACTTC
CASSTKASGKNIQYF
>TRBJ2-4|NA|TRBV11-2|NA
TGTGCCAGCAGCTCGGGACCCAGGGGGGTTGGCAAAAACATTCAGTACTTC
CASSSGPRGVGKNIQYF
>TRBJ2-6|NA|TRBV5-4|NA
TGTGCCAGCAGCTTCAGGGACTCTGGGGCCAACGTCCTGACTTTC
CASSFRDSGANVLTF
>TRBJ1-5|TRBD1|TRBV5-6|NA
TGTGCCAGCAGCTTGGGGTGGACAGGGGGCGGCCAGCCCCAGCATTTT
CASSLGWTGGGQPQHF
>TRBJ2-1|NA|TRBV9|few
TGTGCCAGCAGCGTAGTCCAACTAGGCGGTGAGCAGTTCTTC
CASSVVQLGGEQFF
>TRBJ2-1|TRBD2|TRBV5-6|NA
TGTGCCAGCAGCCTGGGGACTAGGAGGAATGAGCAGTTCTTC
CASSLGTRRNEQFF
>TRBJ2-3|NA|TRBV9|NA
TGTGCCAGCAGCACCGGGAGAGATACGCAGTATTTT
CASSTGRDTQYF
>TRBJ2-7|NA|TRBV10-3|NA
TGTGCCATCAGGGAAGGAGGGGTCTCCTACGAGCAGTACTTC
CAIREGGVSYEQYF
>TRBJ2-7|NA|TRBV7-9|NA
TGTGCCAGCAGCTCCTTAAGCTTGCGCGAGCAGTACTTC
CASSSLSLREQYF
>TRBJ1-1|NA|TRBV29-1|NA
TGCAGCGTTGACCGCCAGGAGAACACTGAAGCTTTCTTT
CSVDRQENTEAFF
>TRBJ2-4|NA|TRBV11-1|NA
TGTGCCAGCAGCGTGGACAAGCAAAACATTCAGTACTTC
CASSVDKQNIQYF
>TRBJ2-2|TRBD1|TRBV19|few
TGTGCCAGTAGCCGACCGGGACAGGGGACACCGAACACCGGGGAGCTGTTTTTT
CASSRPGQGTPNTGELFF
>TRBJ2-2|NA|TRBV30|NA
TGTGCCTGGAGTGTAATAAGGGGGGGGGAGCTGTTTTTT
CAWSVIRGGELFF
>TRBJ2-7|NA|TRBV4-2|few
TGTGCCACCGCGGGAAACCTCAGGGGGGAGCAGTACTTC
CATAGNLRGEQYF
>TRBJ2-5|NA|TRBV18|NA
TGTGCCAGCTCACCAACGACAGATAAAGAGACCCAGTACTTC
CASSPTTDKETQYF
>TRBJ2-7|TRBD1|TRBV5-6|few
TGTGCCAGCAGCTTTAGACAGGGAAACGAGCAGTACTTC
CASSFRQGNEQYF
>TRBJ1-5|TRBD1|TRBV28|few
TGTGCCAGCAGCGGGGGGACAGGGGGTCAGCCCCAGCATTTT
CASSGGTGGQPQHF